The source of this TCR beta chain is a study of cytomegalovirus exposure and HLA in healthy donors. CDR1 and CDR2 (germline): SGHDT, YYEEEE. This CDR3 is 15 amino acids long. J was trimmed by 6 bases and V by 4 bases; bases with no gene match: 9. Study-wide points: Later analysis found that TCR beta chains associated with HLA were more clonally expanded than other, equally common chains. Reportedly, diagnosis of cytomegalovirus status by the classifier showed high specificity and sensitivity.

Comments on this clone: Its antigen is unknown.

PCR used 60 Vbeta primers and 13 Jbeta primers. Repertoires were generated with immunoSEQ multiplex PCR, while TCRdb's copy carries only in-frame clones and drops some. The sample comprises about 160,000 clones, over 80% of which are singletons, and approximately 1.2% rests with the top ten. The chain uses TRBV5-6 and TRBJ2-1, with 8 bases lining up with TRBD2. The source material was PBMCs. This receptor was identified in a boy between 2 and 10 years old in good health and CMV-seronegative. CDR3 DNA sequence: TGTGCCAGCAGCCCCGGGGCTAGCGGGTTCAATGAGCAGTTCTTC. Its translation: CASSPGASGFNEQFF.